The subject of this entry is one T cell receptor (beta chain). The antigen is unknown. The sample originates from a study of OX40 agonist ivuxolimab in advanced cancers. Produced via immunoSEQ multiplex PCR; TCRdb's table is partial and in-frame only. Of roughly 34,000 clones listed, around 83% were seen once; the top ten hold over 2.5%. Germline V gene sequence: CDR1 SGHNT, CDR2 YYREEE (reference sequence). V lost 0 bases to trimming and J lost 7 bases, with 8 bases between them. The CDR3 length is 13 residues. Study observations and caveats: The authors also found low normalized T-cell clonal expansion in some nonresponders. Clonal expansion was seen in CD4+ and CD8+ blood T cells by week 6 at 0.1 to 3.0 mg/kg. The study found that CD8+ T cells averaged more expanded clones than CD4+. Which antigen the expanded peripheral T cells recognized is unknown.

The sequence came from an adult with an advanced solid tumor such as melanoma, head and neck, liver or kidney cancer. The genes are TRBV5-4 and TRBJ2-1; D unclear. The specimen comprised CD4+ or CD8+ T cells sorted from blood, sampled in a trial of the OX40 agonist ivuxolimab. The CDR3 region has the DNA TGTGCCAGCAGCTTGGAGGCTAGGAATGAGCAGTTCTTC. Translating gives CASSLEARNEQFF.